This entry concerns a single T cell receptor (beta chain). This may be a read error, as it is one base from a much larger clone. The CDR3 is 15 amino acids. Germline lookup yields CDR1 PRHDT and CDR2 FYEKMQ (reference sequence). Here immunoSEQ multiplex PCR was the method, and the copy in TCRdb shows in-frame clones only, minus some. The profile shows tens of thousands of clones, roughly 91% of them singletons. The data originate from a study of T cell changes during pregnancy in multiple sclerosis. This receptor was taken from a female donor in good health, enrolled as a control in a pregnancy study. The sample was CD8+ T cells from peripheral blood mononuclear cells, taken after pregnancy. The chain carries TRBV13 and TRBJ2-5; TRBD2 is a possible D gene (7 bases). The CDR3 region has the DNA TGTGCCGGCAGCTCCACGGCGGGGGCCGAAGAGACCCAGTACTTC. It translates to CAGSSTAGAEETQYF.